These 11 T cell receptor beta chains originate from one sample sequenced in a study of OX40 agonist ivuxolimab in advanced cancers. Some clones are missing from TCRdb's copy, which holds only in-frame ones; the method was immunoSEQ multiplex PCR. The sample includes about 26,000 clones, approximately 83% of them seen just once. This sample comprised CD4+ or CD8+ T cells sorted from blood, obtained in a trial of the OX40 agonist ivuxolimab. The origin of the receptors is an adult with an advanced solid tumor such as melanoma, head and neck, liver or kidney cancer.

V usage is TRBV9 and J usage is TRBJ2-5, with D uncertain. CDR3 length: 13 residues. V lost 1 base, J lost 1 base, and 5 bases lay in between. CDR1 and CDR2 (germline): SGDLS, YYNGEE. Here the CDR3 DNA reads TGTGCCAGCAGCGTAAGTGGCCAAGAGACCCAGTACTTC. This translates into CASSVSGQETQYF.

The rearrangement uses TRBV7-9 and TRBJ1-3; TRBD1 is a possible D gene (6 bases). V was pared by 5 bases and J by 2 bases, with 13 bases between. The germline V gene has CDR1 SEHNR and CDR2 FQNEAQ (reference sequence). The CDR3 has 15 amino acids. For the CDR3, the DNA is TGTGCCAGCAGCGTAGGACAGTCGGCTGGAAACACCATATATTTT. This gives the protein CASSVGQSAGNTIYF.

The chain recombines TRBV5-4 with TRBJ1-1, with D unclear. V was clipped by 5 bases and J by 1 base, with 9 bases between them. The length of the CDR3 is 13 residues. Germline loops: CDR1 SGHNT, CDR2 YYREEE (reference sequence). The CDR3 DNA sequence: TGTGCCAGCAGTAATACAGCGAACACTGAAGCTTTCTTT. Protein sequence: CASSNTANTEAFF.

The V gene is TRBV7-9, the J gene TRBJ2-5; no definite D call. The V gene lost 2 bases and the J gene lost 5 bases, with 6 bases spanning the gap. The CDR3 length is 12 residues. In germline, CDR1 is SEHNR, CDR2 FQNEAQ (reference sequence). CDR3 sequence reads: CASSLLRETQYF. CDR3 sequence (DNA): TGTGCCAGCAGCTTACTACGGGAGACCCAGTACTTC.

The V call is TRBV7-2, the J call TRBJ2-5; D is uncertain. Germline V lookup: CDR1 SGHTA, CDR2 FQGNSA. V lost 6 bases to trimming and J lost 2 bases, with 4 bases between them. This CDR3 contains 11 residues. The CDR3, as DNA: TGTGCCAGCAGTGGACAAGAGACCCAGTACTTC. This gives the protein CASSGQETQYF.

V and J are TRBV9 and TRBJ1-2, with D unclear. V dropped 4 bases and J dropped 5 bases, with 18 bases sitting between them. CDR1 SGDLS and CDR2 YYNGEE come from the germline V gene. This CDR3 has 15 amino acids. In nucleotides, the CDR3 is TGTGCCAGCAGCCCTCAGGCACAAGGTCGGTATGGCTACACCTTC. It is translated as CASSPQAQGRYGYTF.

The chain has TRBV30 and TRBJ1-2, with TRBD1 matching over 12 bases. The CDR3 runs 14 residues. Germline lookup yields CDR1 GTSNPN and CDR2 SVGIG (reference sequence). The V segment lost 3 bases and the J segment 8 bases; nucleotides outside the gene matches: 7. CDR3 region: CAWRARGTGGGYTF. For the CDR3, the DNA is TGTGCCTGGAGAGCCCGTGGGACAGGGGGCGGCTACACCTTC.

This rearrangement joins TRBV7-9 to TRBJ1-1, with TRBD1 as a possible D gene (6 bases). CDR1 and CDR2 (germline): SEHNR, FQNEAQ (reference sequence). The CDR3 runs to 14 residues. V gave up 6 bases and J gave up 1 base, with 12 bases separating them. The CDR3 protein is CASRPNRENTEAFF. The CDR3 DNA is TGTGCCAGCAGACCTAACAGGGAGAACACTGAAGCTTTCTTT.

The chain links TRBV19 to TRBJ1-3; D not certain. V was clipped by 2 bases and J by 4 bases, with 9 bases between them. Looked up from germline, CDR1 is LNHDA and CDR2 is SQIVND (reference sequence). This CDR3 spans 14 amino acids. In nucleotides, the CDR3 is TGTGCCAGTAGTATACAGCTGGTCGGAAACACCATATATTTT. This sequence encodes CASSIQLVGNTIYF. Filled out from reference TRBV19 and TRBJ1-3, the complete variable domain reads DGGITQSPKYLFRKEGQNVTLSCEQNLNHDAMYWYRQDPGQGLRLIYYSQIVNDFQKGDIAEGYSVSREKKESFPLTVTSAQKNPTAFYLCASSIQLVGNTIYFGEGSWLTVV.

The chain has TRBV30 and TRBJ1-6, with no clear D. The ends were cut back, 2 bases at V and 2 bases at J, with 10 bases in the middle. CDR3 length: 15 amino acids. Germline V gene lookup returns CDR1 GTSNPN and CDR2 SVGIG (reference sequence). The CDR3 sequence: CAWSQLDPYNSPLHF. In nucleotides, the CDR3 is TGTGCCTGGAGTCAGCTGGATCCCTATAATTCACCCCTCCACTTT.

V and J are TRBV6-5 and TRBJ1-5, with 8 bases fitting TRBD1. The germline gives CDR1 MNHEY, CDR2 SVGAGI. Unmatched junction bases numbered 2, after V lost 0 bases and J lost 7 bases. CDR3 length equals 14 residues. CDR3 coding DNA: TGTGCCAGCAGTTACTCGGACAGGGTCCAGCCCCAGCATTTT. Translation: CASSYSDRVQPQHF.